The present T cell receptor beta chain was sequenced within a study of blood T cells in healthy people across ages (dated by TCRdb to the mid-2010s). Regarding the complete study: Template switching captured roughly one uniquely barcoded TCR beta cDNA molecule per two T cells in model experiments. Using deep sequencing normalized with unique cDNA molecular identifiers, the study measured how TCR beta repertoire diversity changes with age. The donors were split into four age groups: young (average 16 years), middle-aged (more than 35), aged (roughly 60) and long-lived (over 75). Donors of different ages were randomly distributed across sequencing lanes to avoid experimental bias. For two donors (one aged 18 to 29 and one aged 80 or older), the study analyzed two additional independent replicas of 1 million unique cDNA reads from the same blood draw.

Donors were approximately 42 systemically healthy Caucasian individuals from Russia aged roughly 6 to 100 years. About 10 milliliters of peripheral blood were collected from each donor into EDTA-treated Vacutainer tubes. PBMCs were isolated by Ficoll-Paque density-gradient centrifugation, with at least 7 million obtained per sample. Total RNA, at least 6 micrograms per sample, was extracted from PBMCs with Trizol reagent. For every donor, an aliquot of PBMCs went through flow cytometry to measure the percentages of naive CD45RAhigh/CD27high T cells. The library was generated by 5' RACE. Sequencing was carried out with an Illumina HiSeq 2500. A second PCR of about 7 to 12 cycles was run with a J-beta primer mix and a sample-barcoded 5' primer. A template-switch 5' adaptor carrying 12 random nucleotides introduced a unique molecular identifier onto each TCR beta cDNA molecule. Each sample yielded at least 3 million CDR3-containing paired-end reads. First-strand cDNA was synthesized from all RNA with the Mint cDNA synthesis kit, primed by a TRBC-specific oligonucleotide. Following uracil-DNA glycosylase treatment, all cDNA underwent a first 18-cycle PCR with the universal primers M1SS and BC2_uni_R. The study's processing was this. Normalization of each sample was performed by random selection of 1 million high-quality reads, each carrying a distinct molecular identifier. Reads with shared molecular identifiers were discarded instead of being binned into consensus sequences. MiTCR, with a Q25 quality threshold and the strictest error-elimination algorithm, was used for CDR3 identification, clonotype clustering and error correction. A nonparametric unseen species model using Euler transformation provided a lower-bound estimate of total TCR beta diversity. The public reads were run again by TCRdb, first through fastp at Q25 and then through MiXCR, and only productive beta chains were kept. Identical CDR3 protein sequences are pooled into one entry, listed with their most common genes and DNA. The V and J calls come from TCRdb's annotation, not from the publication. The sample includes hundreds of thousands of distinct CDR3 sequences, with less than 70% observed a single time. Approximately 40% of the sample rests with the top ten.

This clonotype came up a few times. Its antigen is unknown. Base quality data are lacking; no much larger clone is found one base away. The germline V gene provides CDR1 SGHRS and CDR2 YFSETQ. Measured from the cysteine to the phenylalanine, the CDR3 is 17 residues long. CDR3 DNA is the only sequence kept; it has 51 bases, read in frame from the first base. V ends up 3 bases short and J 7 bases short, with an unmatched junction base count of 16. The paper as a whole reports these results and caveats: Estimates of total diversity from one million sequenced T cells were regarded as lower bounds and underestimates. Because the CMV infection status of the donors was unknown, age-related changes in expanded clonotypes may potentially have been confounded. Observed TCR beta diversity per million T cells fell roughly linearly with age, and a significant reduction was already apparent by age approximately 41. A strong correlation was found between observed TCR beta diversity and the percentage of naive T cells measured by flow cytometry. The long-lived group showed more naive CD4+ T cells, fewer expanded clones and increased TCR diversity than the aged group, suggesting age selection. Conclusive comparison of naive and antigen-experienced compartments was prevented by the profiling of bulk unsorted PBMCs.

Sequencing was performed on blood. Here the chain combines TRBV5-1 and TRBJ2-1; TRBD2 matches 7 bases in the middle. This sequence originates from a man older than 75 in good health. The CDR3 sequence is CASSSGGGRARRNEQFF. The DNA sequence is given as TGCGCCAGCAGCTCGGGCGGCGGGAGAGCAAGGAGGAATGAGCAGTTCTTC.